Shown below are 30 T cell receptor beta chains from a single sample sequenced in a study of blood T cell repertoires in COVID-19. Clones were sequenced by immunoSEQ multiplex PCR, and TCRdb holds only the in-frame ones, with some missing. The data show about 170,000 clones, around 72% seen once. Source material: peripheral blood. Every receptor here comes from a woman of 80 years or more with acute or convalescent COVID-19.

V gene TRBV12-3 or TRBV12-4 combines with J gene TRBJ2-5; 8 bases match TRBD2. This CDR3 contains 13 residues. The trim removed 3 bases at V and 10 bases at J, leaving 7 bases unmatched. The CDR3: CASSFVAAGGQYF. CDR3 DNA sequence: TGTGCCAGCAGTTTTGTAGCGGCGGGGGGCCAGTACTTC.

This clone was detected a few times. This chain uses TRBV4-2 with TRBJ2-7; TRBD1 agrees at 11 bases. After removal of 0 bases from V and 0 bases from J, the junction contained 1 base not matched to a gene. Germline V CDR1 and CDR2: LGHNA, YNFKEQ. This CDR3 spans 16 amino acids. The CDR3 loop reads CASSQDGTGGSYEQYF. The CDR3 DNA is TGTGCCAGCAGCCAAGATGGGACAGGGGGCTCCTACGAGCAGTACTTC.

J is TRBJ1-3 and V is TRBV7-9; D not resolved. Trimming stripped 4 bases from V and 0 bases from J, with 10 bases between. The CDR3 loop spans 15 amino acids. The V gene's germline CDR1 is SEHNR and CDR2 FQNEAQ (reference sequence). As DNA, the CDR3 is TGTGCCAGCAGCTATCTAGAGCGCTCTGGAAACACCATATATTTT. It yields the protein CASSYLERSGNTIYF.

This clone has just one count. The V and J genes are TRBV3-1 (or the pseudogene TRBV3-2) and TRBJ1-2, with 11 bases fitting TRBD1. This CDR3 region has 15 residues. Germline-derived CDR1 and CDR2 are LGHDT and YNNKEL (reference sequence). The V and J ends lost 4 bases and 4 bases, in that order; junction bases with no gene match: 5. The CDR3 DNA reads TGTGCCAGCAGCCCGGGGACAGGGGGGGTCTATGGCTACACCTTC. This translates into CASSPGTGGVYGYTF.

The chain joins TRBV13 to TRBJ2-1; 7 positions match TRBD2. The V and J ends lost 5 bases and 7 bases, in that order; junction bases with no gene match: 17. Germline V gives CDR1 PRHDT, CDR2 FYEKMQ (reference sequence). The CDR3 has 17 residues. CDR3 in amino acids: CASSMFKGLPLGNEQFF. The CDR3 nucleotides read TGTGCCAGCAGCATGTTTAAGGGACTACCCTTGGGGAATGAGCAGTTCTTC.

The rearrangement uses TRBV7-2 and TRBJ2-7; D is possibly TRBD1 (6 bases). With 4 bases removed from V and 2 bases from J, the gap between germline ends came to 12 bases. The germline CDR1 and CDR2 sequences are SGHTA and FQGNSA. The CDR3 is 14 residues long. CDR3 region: CASSSQTGTYEQYF. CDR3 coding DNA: TGTGCCAGCAGCTCGCAAACAGGGACCTACGAGCAGTACTTC.

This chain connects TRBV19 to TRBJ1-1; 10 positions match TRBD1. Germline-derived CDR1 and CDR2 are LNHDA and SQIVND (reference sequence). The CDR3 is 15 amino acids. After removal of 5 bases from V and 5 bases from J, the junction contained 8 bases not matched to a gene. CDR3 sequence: CASSDRQGARTEAFF. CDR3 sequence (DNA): TGTGCCAGTAGTGACCGACAGGGGGCTAGGACTGAAGCTTTCTTT.

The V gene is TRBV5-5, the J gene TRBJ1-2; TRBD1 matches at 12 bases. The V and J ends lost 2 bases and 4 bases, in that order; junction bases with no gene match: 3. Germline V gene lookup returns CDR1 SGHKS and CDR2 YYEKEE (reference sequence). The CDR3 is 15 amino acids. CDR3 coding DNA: TGTGCCAGCAGCTTCGGGACAGGGGGCGCCTATGGCTACACCTTC. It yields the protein CASSFGTGGAYGYTF. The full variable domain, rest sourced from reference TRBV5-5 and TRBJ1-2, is DAGVTQSPTHLIKTRGQQVTLRCSPISGHKSVSWYQQVLGQGPQFIFQYYEKEERGRGNFPDRFSARQFPNYSSELNVNALLLGDSALYLCASSFGTGGAYGYTFGSGTRLTVV.

The CDR3 DNA reads TGCAGCGTTGAAGCCCTTGGGGGGGCTGTGAACGAGCAGTACTTC. Its protein is CSVEALGGAVNEQYF. J is TRBJ2-7 and V is TRBV29-1; the D gene is possibly TRBD2 (7 bases). This CDR3 contains 15 residues. Trimming stripped 1 base from V and 5 bases from J, with 18 bases between. From germline, CDR1 is SQVTM and CDR2 ANQGSEA.

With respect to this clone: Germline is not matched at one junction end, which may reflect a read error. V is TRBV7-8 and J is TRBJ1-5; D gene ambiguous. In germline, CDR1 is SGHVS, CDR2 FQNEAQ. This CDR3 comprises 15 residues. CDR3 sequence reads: CASSPGLSSYQPQHF. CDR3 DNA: TGTGCCAGCAGCCCAGGACTGAGTAGCTATCAGCCCCAGCATTTT.

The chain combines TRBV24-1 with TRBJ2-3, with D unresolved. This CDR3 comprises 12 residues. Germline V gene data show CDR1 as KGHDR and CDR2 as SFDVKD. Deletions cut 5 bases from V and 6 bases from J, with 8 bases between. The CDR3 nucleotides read TGTGCCACCAGTGCCTTGTCGGATACGCAGTATTTT. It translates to CATSALSDTQYF.

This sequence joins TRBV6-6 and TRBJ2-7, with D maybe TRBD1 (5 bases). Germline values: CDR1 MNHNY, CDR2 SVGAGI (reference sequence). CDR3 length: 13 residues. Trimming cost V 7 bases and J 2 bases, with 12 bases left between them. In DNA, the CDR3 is TGTGCCAGCACGTTAAGGGGTCCCTACGAGCAGTACTTC. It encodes CASTLRGPYEQYF.

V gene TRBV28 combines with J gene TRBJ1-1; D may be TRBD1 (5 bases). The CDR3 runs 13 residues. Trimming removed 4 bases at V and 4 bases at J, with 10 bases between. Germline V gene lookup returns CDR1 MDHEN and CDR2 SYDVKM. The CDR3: CASSSIDSTEAFF. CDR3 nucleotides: TGTGCCAGCAGTTCGATTGACAGCACTGAAGCTTTCTTT.

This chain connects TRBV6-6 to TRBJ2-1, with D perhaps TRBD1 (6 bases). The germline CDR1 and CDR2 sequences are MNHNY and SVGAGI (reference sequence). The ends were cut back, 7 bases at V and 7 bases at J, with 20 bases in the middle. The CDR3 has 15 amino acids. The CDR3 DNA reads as TGTGCCAGCACCAACAGAGGGCAGGGGTCGAATGAGCAGTTCTTC. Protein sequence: CASTNRGQGSNEQFF.

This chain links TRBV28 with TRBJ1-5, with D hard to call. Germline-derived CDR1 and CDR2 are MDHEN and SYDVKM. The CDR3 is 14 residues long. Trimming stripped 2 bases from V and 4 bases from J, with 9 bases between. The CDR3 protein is CASSLILANQPQHF. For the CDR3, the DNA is TGTGCCAGCAGTTTAATTTTGGCAAATCAGCCCCAGCATTTT.

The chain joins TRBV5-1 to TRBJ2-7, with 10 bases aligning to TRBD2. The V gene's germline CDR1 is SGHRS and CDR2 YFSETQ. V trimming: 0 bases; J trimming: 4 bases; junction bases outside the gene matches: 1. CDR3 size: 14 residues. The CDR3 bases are TGCGCCAGCAGCTTGGGGACTAGCGGATACGAGCAGTACTTC. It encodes CASSLGTSGYEQYF.

CDR3 in amino acids: CASRLAGGFEQYF. As DNA, the CDR3 is TGCGCCAGCAGACTAGCGGGAGGGTTCGAGCAGTACTTC. V is TRBV10-2 and J is TRBJ2-7; 13 positions match TRBD2. The CDR3 length is 13 residues. Germline V gene sequence: CDR1 WSHSY, CDR2 SAAADI. With 6 bases clipped from V and 6 bases from J, the junction kept 2 bases outside the gene matches.

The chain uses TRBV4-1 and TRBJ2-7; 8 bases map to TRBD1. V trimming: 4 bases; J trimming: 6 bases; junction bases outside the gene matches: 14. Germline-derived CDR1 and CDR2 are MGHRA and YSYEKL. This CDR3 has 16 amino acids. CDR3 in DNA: TGCGCCAGCAGCCCACGCCAGACAGGGGTTGAGGGCGAGCAGTACTTC. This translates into CASSPRQTGVEGEQYF.

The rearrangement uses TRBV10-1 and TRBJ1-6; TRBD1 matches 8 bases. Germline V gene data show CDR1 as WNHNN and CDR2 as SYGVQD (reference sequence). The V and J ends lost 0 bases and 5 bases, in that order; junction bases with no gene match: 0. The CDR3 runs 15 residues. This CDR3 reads CASSESGQDNSPLHF. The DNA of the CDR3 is TGCGCCAGCAGTGAGTCGGGACAGGATAATTCACCCCTCCACTTT.

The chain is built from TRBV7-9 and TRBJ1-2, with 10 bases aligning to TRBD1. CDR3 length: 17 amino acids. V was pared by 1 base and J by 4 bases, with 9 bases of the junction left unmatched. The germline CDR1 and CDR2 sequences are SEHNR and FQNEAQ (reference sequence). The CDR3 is CASSLGDRGRGIYGYTF. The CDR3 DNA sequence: TGTGCCAGCAGCTTAGGGGACAGGGGAAGGGGAATCTATGGCTACACCTTC.

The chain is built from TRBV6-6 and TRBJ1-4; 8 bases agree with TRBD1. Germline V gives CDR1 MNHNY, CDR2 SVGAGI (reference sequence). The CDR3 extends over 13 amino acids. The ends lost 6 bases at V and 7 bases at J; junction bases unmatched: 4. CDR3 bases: TGTGCCAGCAGCCCCGGGACAGGTGAAAAACTGTTTTTT. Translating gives CASSPGTGEKLFF.

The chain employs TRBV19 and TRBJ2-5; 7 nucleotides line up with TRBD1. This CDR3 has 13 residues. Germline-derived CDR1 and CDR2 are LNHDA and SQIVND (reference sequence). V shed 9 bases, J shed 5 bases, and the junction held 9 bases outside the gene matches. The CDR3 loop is CASNIGQAETQYF. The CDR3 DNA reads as TGTGCCAGCAATATAGGACAGGCTGAGACCCAGTACTTC.

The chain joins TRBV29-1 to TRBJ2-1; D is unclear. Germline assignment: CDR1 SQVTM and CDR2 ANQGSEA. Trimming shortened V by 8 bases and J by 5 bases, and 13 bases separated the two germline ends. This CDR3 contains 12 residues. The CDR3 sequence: CSPVVSDNEQFF. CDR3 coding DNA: TGCAGCCCTGTGGTTTCGGACAATGAGCAGTTCTTC.

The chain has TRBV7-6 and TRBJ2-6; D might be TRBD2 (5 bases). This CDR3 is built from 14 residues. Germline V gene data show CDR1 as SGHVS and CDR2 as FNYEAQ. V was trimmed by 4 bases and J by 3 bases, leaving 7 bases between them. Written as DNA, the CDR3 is TGTGCCAGCAGCTCTGGAGGTGGGGCCAACGTCCTGACTTTC. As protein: CASSSGGGANVLTF.

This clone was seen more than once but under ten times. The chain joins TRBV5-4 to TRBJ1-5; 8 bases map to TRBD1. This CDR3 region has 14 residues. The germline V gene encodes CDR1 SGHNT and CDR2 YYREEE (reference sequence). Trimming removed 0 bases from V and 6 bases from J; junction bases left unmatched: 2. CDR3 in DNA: TGTGCCAGCAGCTTGGCAGGGGGCCCTCAGCCCCAGCATTTT. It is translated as CASSLAGGPQPQHF.

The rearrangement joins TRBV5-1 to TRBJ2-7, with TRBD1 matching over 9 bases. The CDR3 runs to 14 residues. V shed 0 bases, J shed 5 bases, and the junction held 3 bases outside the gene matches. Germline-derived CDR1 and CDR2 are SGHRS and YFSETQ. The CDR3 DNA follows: TGCGCCAGCAGCTTGGACAGGGGGCAGGACGAGCAGTACTTC. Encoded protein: CASSLDRGQDEQYF. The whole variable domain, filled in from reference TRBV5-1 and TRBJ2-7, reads KAGVTQTPRYLIKTRGQQVTLSCSPISGHRSVSWYQQTPGQGLQFLFEYFSETQRNKGNFPGRFSGRQFSNSRSEMNVSTLELGDSALYLCASSLDRGQDEQYFGPGTRLTVT.

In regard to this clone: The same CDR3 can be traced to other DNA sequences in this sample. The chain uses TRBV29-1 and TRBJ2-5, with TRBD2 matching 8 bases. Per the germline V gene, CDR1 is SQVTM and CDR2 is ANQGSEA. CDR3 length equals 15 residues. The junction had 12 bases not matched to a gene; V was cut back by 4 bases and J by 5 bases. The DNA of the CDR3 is TGCAGCGTTGCTCGGGGGGGCGGGGTGGACGAGACCCAGTACTTC. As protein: CSVARGGGVDETQYF.

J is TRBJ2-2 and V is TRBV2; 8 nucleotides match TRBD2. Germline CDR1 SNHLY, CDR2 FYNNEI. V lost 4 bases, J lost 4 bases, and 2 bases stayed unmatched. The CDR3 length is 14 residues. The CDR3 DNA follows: TGTGCCAGCAGTGTACTAGCGGCCACCGGGGAGCTGTTTTTT. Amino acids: CASSVLAATGELFF. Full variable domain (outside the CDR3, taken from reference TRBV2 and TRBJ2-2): EPEVTQTPSHQVTQMGQEVILRCVPISNHLYFYWYRQILGQKVEFLVSFYNNEISEKSEIFDDQFSVERPDGSNFTLKIRSTKLEDSAMYFCASSVLAATGELFFGEGSRLTVL.

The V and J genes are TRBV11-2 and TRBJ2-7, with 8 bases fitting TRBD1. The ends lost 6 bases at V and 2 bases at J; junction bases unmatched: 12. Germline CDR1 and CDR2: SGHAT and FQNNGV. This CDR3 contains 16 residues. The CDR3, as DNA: TGTGCCAGCAGTCCCGTGCGGGGACAGGAAGCCTACGAGCAGTACTTC. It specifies CASSPVRGQEAYEQYF.

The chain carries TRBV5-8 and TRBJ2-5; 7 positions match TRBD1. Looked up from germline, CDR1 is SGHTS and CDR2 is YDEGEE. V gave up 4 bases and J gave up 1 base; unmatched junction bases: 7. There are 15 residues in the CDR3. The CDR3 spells CASSKGQTSQETQYF. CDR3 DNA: TGTGCCAGCAGCAAGGGACAGACGAGCCAAGAGACCCAGTACTTC.